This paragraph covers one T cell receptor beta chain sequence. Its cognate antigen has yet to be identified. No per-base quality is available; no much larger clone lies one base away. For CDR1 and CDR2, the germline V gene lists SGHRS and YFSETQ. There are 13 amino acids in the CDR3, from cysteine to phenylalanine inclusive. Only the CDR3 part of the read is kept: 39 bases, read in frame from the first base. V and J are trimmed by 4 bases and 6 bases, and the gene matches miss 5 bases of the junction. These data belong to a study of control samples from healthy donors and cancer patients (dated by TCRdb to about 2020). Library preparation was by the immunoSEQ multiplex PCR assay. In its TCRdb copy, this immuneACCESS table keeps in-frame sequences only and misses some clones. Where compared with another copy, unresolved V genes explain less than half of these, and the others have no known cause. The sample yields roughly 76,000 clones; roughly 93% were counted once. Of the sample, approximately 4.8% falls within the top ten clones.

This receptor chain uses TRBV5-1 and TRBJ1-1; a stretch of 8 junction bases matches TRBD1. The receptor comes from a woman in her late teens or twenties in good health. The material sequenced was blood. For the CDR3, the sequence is CASSNGQGAEAFF. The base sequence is TGCGCCAGCAGCAATGGACAGGGAGCTGAAGCTTTCTTT.